The source of this T cell receptor beta chain is a study of blood T cell repertoires in COVID-19. Libraries were prepared by immunoSEQ multiplex PCR; TCRdb keeps only in-frame clonotypes and omits some of them. The sample records roughly 340,000 clones, roughly nine tenths being singletons. The CDR3 is 12 residues long. Trimming took off 4 bases at V and 2 bases at J, with 6 bases between the two ends. Germline V gene sequence: CDR1 SGHDT, CDR2 YYEEEE. Sequencing was done on a sample of PBMCs or T cells enriched from blood (not recorded which). The TCR sequence derives from a man aged 18 to 30 who had recovered from COVID-19. The rearrangement joins TRBV5-6 to TRBJ1-2; no firm D call. In DNA, the CDR3 is TGTGCCAGCAGCCGCCAGAACTATGGCTACACCTTC. Encoded protein: CASSRQNYGYTF.